This T cell receptor beta chain was identified in a study of T cells in Graves' hyperthyroidism and ophthalmopathy. The sample holds many counts of this clonotype. The V gene's germline CDR1 is SQVTM and CDR2 ANQGSEA. With 3 bases removed from V and 7 bases from J, the gap between germline ends came to 9 bases. The CDR3 contains 11 residues. RNA transcripts gave rise to amplified TCR beta CDR3 regions. First-round RT-PCR targeting the TCR CDR3 was performed with the HTBI primer set. Each CDR3 protein is one row after TCRdb ran MiXCR on the multiplex PCR reads. The sample records 540,000 or so distinct CDR3 sequences, about 45% being singletons.

The J gene is TRBJ1-1, the V gene TRBV29-1; D gene ambiguous. Input material: peripheral blood or thyroid tissue (not recorded which). The TCR sequence derives from an adult woman with Graves' disease, either hyperthyroidism or ophthalmopathy (not recorded which). The CDR3 DNA follows: TGCAGCGTTGAGGAGGGCCGTGAAGCTTTCTTT. It is translated as CSVEEGREAFF.